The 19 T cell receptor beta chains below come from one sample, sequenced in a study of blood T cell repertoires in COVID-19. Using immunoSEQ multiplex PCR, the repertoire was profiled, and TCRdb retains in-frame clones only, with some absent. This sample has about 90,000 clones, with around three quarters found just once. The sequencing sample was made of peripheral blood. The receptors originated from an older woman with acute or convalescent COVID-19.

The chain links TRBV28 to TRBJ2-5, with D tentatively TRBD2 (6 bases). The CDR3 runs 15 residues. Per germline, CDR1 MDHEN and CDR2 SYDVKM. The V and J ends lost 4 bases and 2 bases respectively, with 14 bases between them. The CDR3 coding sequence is TGTGCCAGCAGTTCCGGGGGACGGGGACAAGAGACCCAGTACTTC. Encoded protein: CASSSGGRGQETQYF.

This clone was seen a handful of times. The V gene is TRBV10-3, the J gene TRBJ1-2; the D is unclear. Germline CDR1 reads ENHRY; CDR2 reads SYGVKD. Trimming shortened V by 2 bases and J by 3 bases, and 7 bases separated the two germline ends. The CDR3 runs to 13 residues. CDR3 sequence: CAISENGDYGYTF. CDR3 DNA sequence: TGTGCCATCAGTGAGAACGGAGACTATGGCTACACCTTC.

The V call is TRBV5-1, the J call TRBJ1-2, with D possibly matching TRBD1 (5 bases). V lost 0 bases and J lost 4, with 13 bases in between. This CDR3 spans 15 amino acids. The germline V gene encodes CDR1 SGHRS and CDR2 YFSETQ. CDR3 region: CASSLEQGGGYGYTF. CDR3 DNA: TGCGCCAGCAGCTTGGAGCAGGGCGGCGGCTATGGCTACACCTTC.

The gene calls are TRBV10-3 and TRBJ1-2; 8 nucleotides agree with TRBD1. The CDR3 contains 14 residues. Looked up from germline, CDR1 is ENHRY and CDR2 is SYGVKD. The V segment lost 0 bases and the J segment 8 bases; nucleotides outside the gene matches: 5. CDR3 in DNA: TGTGCCATCAGTGAGTCCAGGGGGCGCGAGGGCTACACCTTC. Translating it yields CAISESRGREGYTF.

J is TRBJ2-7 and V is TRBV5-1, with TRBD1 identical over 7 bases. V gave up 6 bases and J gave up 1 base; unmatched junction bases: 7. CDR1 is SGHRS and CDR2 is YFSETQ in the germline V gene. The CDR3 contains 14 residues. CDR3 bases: TGCGCCAGCACCCAGGACAGGTTATCCTACGAGCAGTACTTC. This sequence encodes CASTQDRLSYEQYF.

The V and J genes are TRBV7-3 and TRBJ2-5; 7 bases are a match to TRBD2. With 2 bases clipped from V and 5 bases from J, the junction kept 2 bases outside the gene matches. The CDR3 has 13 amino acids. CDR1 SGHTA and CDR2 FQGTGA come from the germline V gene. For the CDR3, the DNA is TGTGCCAGCAGCTTAGGCGGGAGTGAGACCCAGTACTTC. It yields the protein CASSLGGSETQYF. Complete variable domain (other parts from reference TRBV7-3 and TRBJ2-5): GAGVSQTPSNKVTEKGKYVELRCDPISGHTALYWYRQSLGQGPEFLIYFQGTGAADDSGLPNDRFFAVRPEGSVSTLKIQRTERGDSAVYLCASSLGGSETQYFGPGTRLLVL.

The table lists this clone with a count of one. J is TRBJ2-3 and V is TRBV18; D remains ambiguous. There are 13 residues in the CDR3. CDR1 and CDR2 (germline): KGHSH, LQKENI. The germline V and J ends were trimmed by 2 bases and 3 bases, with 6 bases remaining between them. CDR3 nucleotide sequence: TGTGCCAGCTCACCATTTATGACAGATACGCAGTATTTT. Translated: CASSPFMTDTQYF.

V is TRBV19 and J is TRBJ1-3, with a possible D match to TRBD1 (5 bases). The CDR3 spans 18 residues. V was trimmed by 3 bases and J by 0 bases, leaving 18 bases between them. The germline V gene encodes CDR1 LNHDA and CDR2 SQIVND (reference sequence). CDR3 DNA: TGTGCCAGTAGTATTCGCGCCCCAGGGTCGAGCTCTGGAAACACCATATATTTT. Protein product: CASSIRAPGSSSGNTIYF.

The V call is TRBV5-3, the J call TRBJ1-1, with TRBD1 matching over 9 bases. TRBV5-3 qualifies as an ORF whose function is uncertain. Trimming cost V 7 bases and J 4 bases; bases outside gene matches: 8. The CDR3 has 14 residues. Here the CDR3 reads CARGRTGDSTEAFF. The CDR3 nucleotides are TGTGCCAGAGGTAGGACAGGGGACAGCACTGAAGCTTTCTTT.

CDR3 nucleotides: TGTGCCAGCAGTTCAGGACTAGCGGGAGCCGGCGAGCAGTACTTC. This gives the protein CASSSGLAGAGEQYF. The chain is built from TRBV27 and TRBJ2-7; 13 bases map to TRBD2. Germline trimming cut 4 bases from V and 6 bases from J; bases unmatched to any gene: 6. Germline V lookup: CDR1 MNHEY, CDR2 SMNVEV (reference sequence). The CDR3 contains 15 residues.

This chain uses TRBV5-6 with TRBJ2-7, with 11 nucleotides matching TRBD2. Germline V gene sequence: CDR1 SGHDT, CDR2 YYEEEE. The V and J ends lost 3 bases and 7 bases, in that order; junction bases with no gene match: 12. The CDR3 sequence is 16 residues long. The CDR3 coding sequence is TGTGCCAGCAGCTACTATCCGGGACTAGCGGTCTTGGAGCAGTACTTC. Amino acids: CASSYYPGLAVLEQYF.

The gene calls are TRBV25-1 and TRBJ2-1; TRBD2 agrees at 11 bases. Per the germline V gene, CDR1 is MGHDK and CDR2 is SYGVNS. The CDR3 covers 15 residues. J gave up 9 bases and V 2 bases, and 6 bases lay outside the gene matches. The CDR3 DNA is TGTGCCAGCAGTGAAATAGTTGGGACTAGCGGTGAGCAGTTCTTC. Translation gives CASSEIVGTSGEQFF.

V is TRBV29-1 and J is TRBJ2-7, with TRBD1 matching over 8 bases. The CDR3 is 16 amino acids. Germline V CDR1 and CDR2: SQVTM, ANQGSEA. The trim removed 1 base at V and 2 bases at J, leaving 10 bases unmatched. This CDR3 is CSVEVRQGPPPYEQYF. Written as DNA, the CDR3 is TGCAGCGTTGAAGTAAGACAGGGGCCACCTCCCTACGAGCAGTACTTC.

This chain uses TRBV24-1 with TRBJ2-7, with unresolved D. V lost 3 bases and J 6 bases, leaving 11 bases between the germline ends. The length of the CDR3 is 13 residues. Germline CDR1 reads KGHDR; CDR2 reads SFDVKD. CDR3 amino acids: CATSDRRLSEQYF. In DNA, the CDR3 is TGTGCCACCAGTGATCGTCGTCTCTCCGAGCAGTACTTC.

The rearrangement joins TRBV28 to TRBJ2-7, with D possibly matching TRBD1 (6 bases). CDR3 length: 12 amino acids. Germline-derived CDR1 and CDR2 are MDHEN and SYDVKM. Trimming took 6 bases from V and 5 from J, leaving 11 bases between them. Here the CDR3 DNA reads TGTGCCAGCAGATCAGGGGAACACGAGCAGTACTTC. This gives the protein CASRSGEHEQYF.

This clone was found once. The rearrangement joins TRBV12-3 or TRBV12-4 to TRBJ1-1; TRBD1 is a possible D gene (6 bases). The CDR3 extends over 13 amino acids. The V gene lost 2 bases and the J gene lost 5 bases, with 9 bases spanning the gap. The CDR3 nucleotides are TGTGCCAGCAGTTTACGGCAGGGGACTGAAGCTTTCTTT. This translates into CASSLRQGTEAFF.

DNA for the CDR3: TGTGCCACCGCGAACCAGCGGGGGGGCCTAAGGTATCAAGAGACCCAGTACTTC. This codes for CATANQRGGLRYQETQYF. The chain joins TRBV19 to TRBJ2-5; 10 bases align to TRBD2. Germline V lookup: CDR1 LNHDA, CDR2 SQIVND (reference sequence). The CDR3 has 18 residues. Trimming at V came to 10 bases and at J to 2 bases, leaving 19 bases not matched to a gene.

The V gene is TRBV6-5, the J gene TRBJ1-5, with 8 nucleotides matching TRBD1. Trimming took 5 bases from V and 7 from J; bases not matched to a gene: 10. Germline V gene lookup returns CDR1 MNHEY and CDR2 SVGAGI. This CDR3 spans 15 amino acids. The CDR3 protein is CASSPRQGRNQPQHF. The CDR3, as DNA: TGTGCCAGCAGTCCCCGACAGGGGAGGAACCAGCCCCAGCATTTT.

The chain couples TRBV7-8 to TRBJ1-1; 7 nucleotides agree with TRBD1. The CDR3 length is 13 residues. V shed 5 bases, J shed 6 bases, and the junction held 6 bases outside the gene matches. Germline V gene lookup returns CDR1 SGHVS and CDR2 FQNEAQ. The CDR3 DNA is TGTGCCAGCAGCCGTGACAGGGTCTCTGAAGCTTTCTTT. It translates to CASSRDRVSEAFF.